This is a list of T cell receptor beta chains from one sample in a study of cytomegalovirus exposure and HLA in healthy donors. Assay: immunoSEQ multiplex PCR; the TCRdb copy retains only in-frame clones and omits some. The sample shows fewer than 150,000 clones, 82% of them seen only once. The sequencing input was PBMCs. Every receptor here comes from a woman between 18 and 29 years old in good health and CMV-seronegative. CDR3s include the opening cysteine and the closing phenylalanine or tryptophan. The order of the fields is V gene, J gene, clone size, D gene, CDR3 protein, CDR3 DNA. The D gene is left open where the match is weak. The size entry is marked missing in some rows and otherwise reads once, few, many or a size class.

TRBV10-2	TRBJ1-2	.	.	CASSERAYNYGYTF	TGCGCCAGCAGTGAGAGAGCATACAACTATGGCTACACCTTC
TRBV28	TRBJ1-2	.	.	CASSAPGLNGYTF	TGTGCCAGCAGTGCTCCTGGGCTAAATGGCTACACCTTC
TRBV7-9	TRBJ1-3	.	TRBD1	CASSLGTGMLGNTIYF	TGTGCCAGCAGCTTAGGGACAGGGATGTTGGGAAACACCATATATTTT
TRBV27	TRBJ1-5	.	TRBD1	CASSYRGRSNQPQHF	TGTGCCAGCAGTTACAGGGGTCGTAGCAATCAGCCCCAGCATTTT
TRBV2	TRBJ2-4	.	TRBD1	CASTIGTGLNIQYF	TGTGCCAGCACCATCGGGACAGGATTAAACATTCAGTACTTC
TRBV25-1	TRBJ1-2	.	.	CASSEGLEFYGYTF	TGTGCCAGCAGTGAAGGTCTAGAATTCTATGGCTACACCTTC
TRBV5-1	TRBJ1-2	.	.	CASSLNYGYTF	TGCGCCAGCAGCCTAAACTATGGCTACACCTTC
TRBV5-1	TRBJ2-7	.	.	CASSENRNEQYF	TGCGCCAGCAGCGAAAATAGAAACGAGCAGTACTTC
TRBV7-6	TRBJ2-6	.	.	CASSPITGANVLTF	TGTGCCAGCAGCCCTATTACTGGGGCCAACGTCCTGACTTTC
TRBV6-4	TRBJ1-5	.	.	CASSPLSGQPQHF	TGTGCCAGCAGTCCCCTTAGCGGGCAGCCCCAGCATTTT
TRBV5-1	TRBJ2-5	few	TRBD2	CASSSPAGGEPLQETQYF	TGCGCCAGCAGCTCCCCAGCGGGGGGAGAACCTCTACAAGAGACCCAGTACTTC
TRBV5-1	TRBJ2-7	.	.	CASSLAPVYEQYF	TGCGCCAGCAGCTTGGCCCCGGTTTACGAGCAGTACTTC
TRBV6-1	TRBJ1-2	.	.	CASRRGLSEGYTF	TGTGCCAGCAGAAGGGGACTGAGTGAGGGCTACACCTTC
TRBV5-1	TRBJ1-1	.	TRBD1	CASSSRQGLNTEAFF	TGCGCCAGCAGCTCGAGACAGGGCCTGAACACTGAAGCTTTCTTT
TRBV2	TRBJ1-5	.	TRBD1	CASGGQGHNQPQHF	TGTGCCAGCGGGGGACAGGGCCACAATCAGCCCCAGCATTTT
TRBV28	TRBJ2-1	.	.	CASSHGDNEQFF	TGTGCCAGCAGCCACGGAGACAATGAGCAGTTCTTC
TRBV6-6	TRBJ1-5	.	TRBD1	CATGTGGNQPQHF	TGTGCCACGGGAACAGGGGGAAATCAGCCCCAGCATTTT
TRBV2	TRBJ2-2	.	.	CASNLGRGAGELFF	TGTGCCAGCAACCTGGGGCGCGGGGCCGGGGAGCTGTTTTTT